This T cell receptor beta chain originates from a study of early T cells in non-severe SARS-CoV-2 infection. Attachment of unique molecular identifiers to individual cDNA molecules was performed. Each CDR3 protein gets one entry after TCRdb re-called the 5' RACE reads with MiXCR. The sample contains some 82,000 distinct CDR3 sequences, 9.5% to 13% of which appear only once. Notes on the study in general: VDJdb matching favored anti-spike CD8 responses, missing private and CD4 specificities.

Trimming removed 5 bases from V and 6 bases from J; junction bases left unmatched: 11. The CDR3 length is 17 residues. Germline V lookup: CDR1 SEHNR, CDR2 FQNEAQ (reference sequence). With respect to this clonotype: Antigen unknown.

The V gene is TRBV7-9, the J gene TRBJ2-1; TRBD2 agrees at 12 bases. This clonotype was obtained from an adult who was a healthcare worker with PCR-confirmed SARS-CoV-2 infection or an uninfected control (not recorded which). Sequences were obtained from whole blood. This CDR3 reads CASSPPSSTSGGNEQFF. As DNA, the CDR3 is TGTGCCAGCAGCCCTCCCAGTTCGACTAGCGGGGGCAATGAGCAGTTCTTC.